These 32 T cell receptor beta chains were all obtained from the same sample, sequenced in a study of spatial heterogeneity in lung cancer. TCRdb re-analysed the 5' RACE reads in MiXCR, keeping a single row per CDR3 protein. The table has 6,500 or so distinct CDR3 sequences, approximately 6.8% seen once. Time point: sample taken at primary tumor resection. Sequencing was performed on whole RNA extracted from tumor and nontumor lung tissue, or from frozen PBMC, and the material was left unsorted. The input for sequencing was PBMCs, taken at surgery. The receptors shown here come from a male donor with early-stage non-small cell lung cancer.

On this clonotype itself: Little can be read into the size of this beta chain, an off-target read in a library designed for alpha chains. The CDR3 spells CSAFSRGEAFF. Written as DNA, the CDR3 is TGCAGTGCTTTCTCGAGGGGTGAAGCTTTCTTT. The chain recombines TRBV20-1 with TRBJ1-1; tentatively, D is TRBD1 (5 bases). Trimming left V 5 bases short and J 7 bases short, with 11 bases between. Germline-derived CDR1 and CDR2 are DFQATT and SNEGSKA (reference sequence). This CDR3 is 11 amino acids long.

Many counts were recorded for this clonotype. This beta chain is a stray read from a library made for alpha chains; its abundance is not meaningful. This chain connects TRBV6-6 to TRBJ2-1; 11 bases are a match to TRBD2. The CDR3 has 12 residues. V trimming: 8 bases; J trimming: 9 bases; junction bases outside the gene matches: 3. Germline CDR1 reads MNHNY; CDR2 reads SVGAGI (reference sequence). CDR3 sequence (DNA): TGTGCCAGCCAGACTAGCGGGATTGAGCAGTTCTTC. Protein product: CASQTSGIEQFF.

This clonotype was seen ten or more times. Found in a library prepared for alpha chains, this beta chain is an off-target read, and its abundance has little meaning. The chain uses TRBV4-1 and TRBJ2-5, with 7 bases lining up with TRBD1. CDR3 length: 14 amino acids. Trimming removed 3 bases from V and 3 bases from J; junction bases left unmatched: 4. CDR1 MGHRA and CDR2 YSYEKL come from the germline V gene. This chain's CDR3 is CASSHWDSKETQYF. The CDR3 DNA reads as TGCGCCAGCAGCCACTGGGACAGCAAAGAGACCCAGTACTTC.

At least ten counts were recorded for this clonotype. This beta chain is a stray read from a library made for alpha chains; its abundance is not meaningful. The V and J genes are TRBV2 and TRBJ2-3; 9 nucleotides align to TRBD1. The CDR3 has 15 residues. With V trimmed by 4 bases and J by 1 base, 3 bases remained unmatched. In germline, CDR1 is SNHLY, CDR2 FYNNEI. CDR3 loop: CASSVDRGGTDTQYF. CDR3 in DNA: TGTGCCAGCAGTGTGGACAGGGGCGGCACAGATACGCAGTATTTT.

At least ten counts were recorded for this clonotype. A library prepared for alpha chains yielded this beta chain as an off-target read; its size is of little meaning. CDR3 coding DNA: TGTGCCAGCTCACCTCAGCTAACCAACTATGGCTACACCTTC. Protein sequence: CASSPQLTNYGYTF. The chain links TRBV18 to TRBJ1-2; D call uncertain. Trimming took off 3 bases at V and 2 bases at J, with 10 bases between the two ends. The germline gives CDR1 KGHSH, CDR2 LQKENI. The CDR3 has 14 amino acids.

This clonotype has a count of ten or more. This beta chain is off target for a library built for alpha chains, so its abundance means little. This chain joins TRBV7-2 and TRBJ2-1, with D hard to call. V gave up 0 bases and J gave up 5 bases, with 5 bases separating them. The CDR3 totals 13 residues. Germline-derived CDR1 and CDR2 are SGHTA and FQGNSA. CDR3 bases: TGTGCCAGCAGCTTAGCGAGGAACAATGAGCAGTTCTTC. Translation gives CASSLARNNEQFF.

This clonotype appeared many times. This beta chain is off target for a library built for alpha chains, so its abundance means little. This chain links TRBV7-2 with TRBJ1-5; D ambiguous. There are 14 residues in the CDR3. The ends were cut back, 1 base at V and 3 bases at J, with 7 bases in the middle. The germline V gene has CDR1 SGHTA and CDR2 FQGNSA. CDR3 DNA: TGTGCCAGCAGCTTAGTGGGTGCCAATCAGCCCCAGCATTTT. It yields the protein CASSLVGANQPQHF. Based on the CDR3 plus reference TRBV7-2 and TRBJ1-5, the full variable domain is GAGVSQSPSNKVTEKGKDVELRCDPISGHTALYWYRQSLGQGLEFLIYFQGNSAPDKSGLPSDRFSAERTGGSVSTLTIQRTQQEDSAVYLCASSLVGANQPQHFGDGTRLSIL.

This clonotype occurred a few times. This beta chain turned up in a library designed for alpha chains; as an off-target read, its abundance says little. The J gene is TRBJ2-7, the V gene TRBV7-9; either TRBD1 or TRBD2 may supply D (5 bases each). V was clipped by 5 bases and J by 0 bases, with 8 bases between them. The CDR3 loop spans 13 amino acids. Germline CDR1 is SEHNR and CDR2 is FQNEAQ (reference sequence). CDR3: CASSRDGSYEQYF. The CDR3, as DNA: TGTGCCAGCAGCAGGGACGGCTCCTACGAGCAGTACTTC.

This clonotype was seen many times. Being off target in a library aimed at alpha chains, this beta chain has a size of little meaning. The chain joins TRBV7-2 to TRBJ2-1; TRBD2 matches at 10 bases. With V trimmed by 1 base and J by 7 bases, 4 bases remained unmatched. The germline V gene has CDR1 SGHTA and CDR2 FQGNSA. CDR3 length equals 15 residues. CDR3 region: CASSLVSGGVNEQFF. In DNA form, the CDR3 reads TGTGCCAGCAGCTTAGTAAGCGGGGGGGTGAATGAGCAGTTCTTC.

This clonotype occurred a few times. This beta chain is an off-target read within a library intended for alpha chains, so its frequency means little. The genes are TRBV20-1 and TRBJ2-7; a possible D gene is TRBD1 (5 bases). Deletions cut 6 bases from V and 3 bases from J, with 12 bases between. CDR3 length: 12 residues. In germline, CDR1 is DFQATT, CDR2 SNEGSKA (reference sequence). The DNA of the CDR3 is TGCAGTGCCCGGAATACAGGCTACGAGCAGTACTTC. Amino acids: CSARNTGYEQYF.

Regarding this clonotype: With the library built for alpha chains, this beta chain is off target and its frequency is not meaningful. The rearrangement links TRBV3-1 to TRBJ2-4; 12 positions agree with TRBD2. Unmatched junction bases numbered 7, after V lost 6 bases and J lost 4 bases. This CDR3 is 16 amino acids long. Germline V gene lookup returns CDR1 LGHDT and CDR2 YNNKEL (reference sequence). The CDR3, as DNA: TGTGCCAGCAGTCCTCAGACTAGCGGGGGTAAAAACATTCAGTACTTC. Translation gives CASSPQTSGGKNIQYF.

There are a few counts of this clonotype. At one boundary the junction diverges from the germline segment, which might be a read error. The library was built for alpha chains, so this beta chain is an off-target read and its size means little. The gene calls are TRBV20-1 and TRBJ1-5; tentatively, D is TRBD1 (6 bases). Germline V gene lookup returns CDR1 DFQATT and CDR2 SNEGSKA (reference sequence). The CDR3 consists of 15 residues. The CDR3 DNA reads TGCAGTGCTCGAGAGATAGGGGGGCGCAATCAGCCCCAGCATTTT. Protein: CSAREIGGRNQPQHF.

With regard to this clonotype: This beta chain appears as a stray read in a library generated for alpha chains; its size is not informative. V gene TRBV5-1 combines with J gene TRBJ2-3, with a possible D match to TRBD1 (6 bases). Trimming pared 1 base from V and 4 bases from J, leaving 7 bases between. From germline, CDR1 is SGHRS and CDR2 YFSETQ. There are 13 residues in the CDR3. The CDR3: CASSLSGADTQYF. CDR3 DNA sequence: TGCGCCAGCAGCTTGTCAGGGGCAGATACGCAGTATTTT.

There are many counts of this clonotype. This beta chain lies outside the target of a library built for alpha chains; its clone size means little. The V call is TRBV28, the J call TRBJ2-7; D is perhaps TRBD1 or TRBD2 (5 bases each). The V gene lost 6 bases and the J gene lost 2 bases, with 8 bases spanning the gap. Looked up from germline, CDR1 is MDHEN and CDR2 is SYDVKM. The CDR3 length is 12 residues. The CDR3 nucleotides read TGTGCCAGCAGGGTGGGACCCTACGAGCAGTACTTC. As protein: CASRVGPYEQYF.

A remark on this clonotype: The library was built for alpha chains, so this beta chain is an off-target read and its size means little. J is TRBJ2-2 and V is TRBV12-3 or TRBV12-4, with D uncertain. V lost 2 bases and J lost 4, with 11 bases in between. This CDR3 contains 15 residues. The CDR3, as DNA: TGTGCCAGCAGTTTATTGGCCATGGGCACCGGGGAGCTGTTTTTT. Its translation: CASSLLAMGTGELFF.

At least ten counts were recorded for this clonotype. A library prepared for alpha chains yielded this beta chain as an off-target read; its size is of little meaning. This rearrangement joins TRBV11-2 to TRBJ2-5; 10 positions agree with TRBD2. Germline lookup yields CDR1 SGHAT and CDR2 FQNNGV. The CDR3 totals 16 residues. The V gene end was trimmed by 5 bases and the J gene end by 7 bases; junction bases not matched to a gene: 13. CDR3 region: CASSLLAGDLPGTQYF. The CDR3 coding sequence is TGTGCCAGCAGCCTTCTAGCGGGGGATCTTCCCGGGACCCAGTACTTC.

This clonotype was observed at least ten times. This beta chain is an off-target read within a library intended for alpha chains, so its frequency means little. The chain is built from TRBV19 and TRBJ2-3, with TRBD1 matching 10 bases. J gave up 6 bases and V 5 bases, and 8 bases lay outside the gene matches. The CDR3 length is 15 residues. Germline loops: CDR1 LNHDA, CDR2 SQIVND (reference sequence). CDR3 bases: TGTGCCAGTAGTTCGACAGGGGGCGAAGGGGATACGCAGTATTTT. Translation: CASSSTGGEGDTQYF.

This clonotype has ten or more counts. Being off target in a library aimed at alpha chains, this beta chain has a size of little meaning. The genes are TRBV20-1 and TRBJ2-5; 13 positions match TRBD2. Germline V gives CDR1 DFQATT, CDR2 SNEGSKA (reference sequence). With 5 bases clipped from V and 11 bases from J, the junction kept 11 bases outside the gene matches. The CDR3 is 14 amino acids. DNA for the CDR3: TGCAGTGCTCCCAGGACTAGCGGGAGTGATCGACAGTACTTC. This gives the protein CSAPRTSGSDRQYF.

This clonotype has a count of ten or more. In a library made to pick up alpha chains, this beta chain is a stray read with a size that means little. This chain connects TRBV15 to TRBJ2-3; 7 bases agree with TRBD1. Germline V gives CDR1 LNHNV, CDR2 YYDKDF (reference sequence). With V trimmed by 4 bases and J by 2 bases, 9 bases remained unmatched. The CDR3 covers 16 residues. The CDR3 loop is CATSKSTGSLTDTQYF. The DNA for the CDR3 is TGTGCCACCAGCAAATCGACAGGGAGCCTCACAGATACGCAGTATTTT.

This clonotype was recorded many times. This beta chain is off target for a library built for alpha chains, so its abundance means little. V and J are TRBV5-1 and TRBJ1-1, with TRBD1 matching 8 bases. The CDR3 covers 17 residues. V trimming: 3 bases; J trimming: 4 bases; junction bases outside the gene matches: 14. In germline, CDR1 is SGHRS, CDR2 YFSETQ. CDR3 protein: CASSSGRGATGGTEAFF. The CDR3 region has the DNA TGCGCCAGCAGCTCGGGGCGGGGCGCTACAGGGGGCACTGAAGCTTTCTTT.

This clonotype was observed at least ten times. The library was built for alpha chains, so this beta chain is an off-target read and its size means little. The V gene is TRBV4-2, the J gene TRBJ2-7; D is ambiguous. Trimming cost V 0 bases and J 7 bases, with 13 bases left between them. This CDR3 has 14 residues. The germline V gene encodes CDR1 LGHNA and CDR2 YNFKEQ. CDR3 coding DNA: TGTGCCAGCAGCCAAGAAACTACTTCTGGAGAGCAGTACTTC. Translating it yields CASSQETTSGEQYF.

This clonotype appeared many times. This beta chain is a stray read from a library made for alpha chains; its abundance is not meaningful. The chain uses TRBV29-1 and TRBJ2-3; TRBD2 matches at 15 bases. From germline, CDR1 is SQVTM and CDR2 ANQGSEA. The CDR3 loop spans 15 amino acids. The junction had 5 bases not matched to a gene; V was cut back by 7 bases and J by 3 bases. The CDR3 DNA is TGCAGCGCGGGGGGGACTAGCGGGAGGACAGATACGCAGTATTTT. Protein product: CSAGGTSGRTDTQYF.

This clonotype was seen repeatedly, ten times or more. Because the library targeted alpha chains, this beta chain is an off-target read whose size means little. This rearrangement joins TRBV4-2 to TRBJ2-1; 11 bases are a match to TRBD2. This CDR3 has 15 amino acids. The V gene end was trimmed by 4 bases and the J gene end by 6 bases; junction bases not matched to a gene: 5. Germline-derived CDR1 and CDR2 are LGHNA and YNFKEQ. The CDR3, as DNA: TGTGCCAGCAGCCCGTCTAGCGGGGGGCCCAATGAGCAGTTCTTC. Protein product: CASSPSSGGPNEQFF.

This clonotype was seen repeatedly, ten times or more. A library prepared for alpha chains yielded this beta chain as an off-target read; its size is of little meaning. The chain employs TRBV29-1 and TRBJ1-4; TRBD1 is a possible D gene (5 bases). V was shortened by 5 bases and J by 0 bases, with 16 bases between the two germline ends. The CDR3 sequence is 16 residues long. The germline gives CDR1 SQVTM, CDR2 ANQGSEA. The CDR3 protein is CSVRDDRQTTNEKLFF. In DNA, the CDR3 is TGCAGCGTTAGGGACGACAGACAAACAACTAATGAAAAACTGTTTTTT. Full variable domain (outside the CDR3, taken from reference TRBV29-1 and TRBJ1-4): SAVISQKPSRDICQRGTSLTIQCQVDSQVTMMFWYRQQPGQSLTLIATANQGSEATYESGFVIDKFPISRPNLTFSTLTVSNMSPEDSSIYLCSVRDDRQTTNEKLFFGSGTQLSVL.

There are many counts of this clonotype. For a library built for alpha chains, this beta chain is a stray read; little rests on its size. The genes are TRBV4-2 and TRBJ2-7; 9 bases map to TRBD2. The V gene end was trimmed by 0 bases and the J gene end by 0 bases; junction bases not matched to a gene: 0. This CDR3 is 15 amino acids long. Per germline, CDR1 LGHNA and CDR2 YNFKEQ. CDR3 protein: CASSQDSGSSYEQYF. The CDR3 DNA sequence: TGTGCCAGCAGCCAAGATAGCGGGAGCTCCTACGAGCAGTACTTC.

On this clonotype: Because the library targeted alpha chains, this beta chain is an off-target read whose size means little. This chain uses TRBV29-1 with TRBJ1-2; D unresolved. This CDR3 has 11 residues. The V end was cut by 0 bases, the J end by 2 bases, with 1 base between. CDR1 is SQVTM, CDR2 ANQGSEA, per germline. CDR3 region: CSVEENYGYTF. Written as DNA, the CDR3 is TGCAGCGTTGAAGAGAACTATGGCTACACCTTC. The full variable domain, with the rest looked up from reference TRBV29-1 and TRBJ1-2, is SAVISQKPSRDICQRGTSLTIQCQVDSQVTMMFWYRQQPGQSLTLIATANQGSEATYESGFVIDKFPISRPNLTFSTLTVSNMSPEDSSIYLCSVEENYGYTFGSGTRLTVV.

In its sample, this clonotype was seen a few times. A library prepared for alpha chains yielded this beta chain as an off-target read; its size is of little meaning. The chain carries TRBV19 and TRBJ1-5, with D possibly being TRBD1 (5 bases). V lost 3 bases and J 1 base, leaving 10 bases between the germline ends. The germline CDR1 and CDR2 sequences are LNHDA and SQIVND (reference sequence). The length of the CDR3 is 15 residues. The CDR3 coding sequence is TGTGCCAGTAGTATTTACCGGGACAGCAATCAGCCCCAGCATTTT. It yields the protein CASSIYRDSNQPQHF. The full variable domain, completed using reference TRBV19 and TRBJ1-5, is DGGITQSPKYLFRKEGQNVTLSCEQNLNHDAMYWYRQDPGQGLRLIYYSQIVNDFQKGDIAEGYSVSREKKESFPLTVTSAQKNPTAFYLCASSIYRDSNQPQHFGDGTRLSIL.

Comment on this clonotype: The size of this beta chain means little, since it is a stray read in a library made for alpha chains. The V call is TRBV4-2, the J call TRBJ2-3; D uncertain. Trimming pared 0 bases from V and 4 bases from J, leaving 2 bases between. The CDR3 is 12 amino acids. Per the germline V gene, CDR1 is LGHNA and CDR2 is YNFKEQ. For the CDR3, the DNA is TGTGCCAGCAGCCAAGAGTCAGATACGCAGTATTTT. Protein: CASSQESDTQYF.

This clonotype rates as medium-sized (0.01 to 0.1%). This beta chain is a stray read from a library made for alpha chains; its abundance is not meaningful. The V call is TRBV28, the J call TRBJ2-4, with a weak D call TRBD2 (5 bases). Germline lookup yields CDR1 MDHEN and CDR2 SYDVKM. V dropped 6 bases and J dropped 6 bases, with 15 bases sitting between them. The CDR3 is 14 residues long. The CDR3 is CASSPSRDRNIQYF. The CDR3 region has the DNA TGTGCCAGCAGCCCCTCCCGGGATCGAAACATTCAGTACTTC.

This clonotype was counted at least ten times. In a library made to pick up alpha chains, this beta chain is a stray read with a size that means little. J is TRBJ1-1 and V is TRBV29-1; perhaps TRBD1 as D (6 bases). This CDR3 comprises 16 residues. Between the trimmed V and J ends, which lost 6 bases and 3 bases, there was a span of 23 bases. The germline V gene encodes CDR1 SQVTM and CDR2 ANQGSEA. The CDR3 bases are TGCAGCGTCGACAATTCCAACAGGGTGAAGGACACTGAAGCTTTCTTT. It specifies CSVDNSNRVKDTEAFF. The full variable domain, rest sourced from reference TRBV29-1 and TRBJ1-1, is SAVISQKPSRDICQRGTSLTIQCQVDSQVTMMFWYRQQPGQSLTLIATANQGSEATYESGFVIDKFPISRPNLTFSTLTVSNMSPEDSSIYLCSVDNSNRVKDTEAFFGQGTRLTVV.

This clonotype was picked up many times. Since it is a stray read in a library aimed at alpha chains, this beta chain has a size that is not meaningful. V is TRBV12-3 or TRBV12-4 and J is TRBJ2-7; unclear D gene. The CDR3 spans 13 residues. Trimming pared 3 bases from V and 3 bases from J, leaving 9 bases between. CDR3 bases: TGTGCCAGCAGTTTCGGCGACGGCTACGAGCAGTACGTC. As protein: CASSFGDGYEQYV.

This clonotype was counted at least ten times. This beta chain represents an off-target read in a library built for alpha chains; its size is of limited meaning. In DNA form, the CDR3 reads TGTGCCAGCAGCCAAGATATTGGTGCGGGAGGCACTGAAGCTTTCTTT. Translated, it gives CASSQDIGAGGTEAFF. This rearrangement joins TRBV3-1 to TRBJ1-1; D gene ambiguous. Looked up from germline, CDR1 is LGHDT and CDR2 is YNNKEL (reference sequence). The length of the CDR3 is 16 residues. Trimming pared 0 bases from V and 4 bases from J, leaving 15 bases between.